Below are 23 T cell receptor beta chains sequenced from a single sample in a study of blood T cell repertoires in COVID-19. Produced via immunoSEQ multiplex PCR; TCRdb's table is partial and in-frame only. The sample holds a few hundred thousand clones, more than 70% seen once. The sequencing sample was made of peripheral blood. Receptor source: a young woman with acute or convalescent COVID-19.

V and J are TRBV18 and TRBJ1-1; 10 bases line up with TRBD1. With 6 bases clipped from V and 7 bases from J, the junction kept 8 bases outside the gene matches. Germline assignment: CDR1 KGHSH and CDR2 LQKENI. The CDR3 loop spans 14 amino acids. CDR3 region: CASSPSGQGGEAFF. The CDR3 bases are TGTGCCAGCTCTCCCTCCGGACAGGGGGGTGAAGCTTTCTTT.

This clone was detected a few times. This chain joins TRBV7-2 and TRBJ1-6; 9 positions match TRBD1. This CDR3 contains 15 residues. The germline CDR1 and CDR2 sequences are SGHTA and FQGNSA. Germline trimming cut 1 base from V and 9 bases from J; bases unmatched to any gene: 4. The CDR3 region has the DNA TGTGCCAGCAGCTTAGGGGACAGGGAACGTTCACCCCTCCACTTT. Amino acids: CASSLGDRERSPLHF.

The chain combines TRBV7-2 with TRBJ2-1, with 8 bases matching TRBD2. CDR3 size: 15 residues. Looked up from germline, CDR1 is SGHTA and CDR2 is FQGNSA. V shed 5 bases and J 4 bases; nucleotides not matched to a gene: 7. The CDR3 region is CASSQSGSRYNEQFF. Written as DNA, the CDR3 is TGTGCCAGCAGCCAAAGCGGGAGTCGGTACAATGAGCAGTTCTTC.

The chain combines TRBV27 with TRBJ1-6, with 7 bases lining up with TRBD1. Germline trimming cut 7 bases from V and 0 bases from J; bases unmatched to any gene: 15. Germline-derived CDR1 and CDR2 are MNHEY and SMNVEV (reference sequence). This CDR3 has 19 residues. CDR3 sequence (DNA): TGTGCCAGCACCTCACGGTCGGGACAGAGAAACTCCTATAATTCACCCCTCCACTTT. The encoded protein is CASTSRSGQRNSYNSPLHF.

The chain employs TRBV6-1 and TRBJ2-7; TRBD2 aligns across 9 bases. J gave up 5 bases and V 2 bases, and 7 bases lay outside the gene matches. Germline CDR1 and CDR2: MNHNS and SASEGT. There are 15 residues in the CDR3. CDR3 DNA: TGTGCCAGCAGTGAAATAGCGGGAGAGAGGGACGAGCAGTACTTC. Translating it yields CASSEIAGERDEQYF.

This clone showed up just a few times. Distinct nucleotide sequences in the sample also encode this CDR3. This chain connects TRBV19 to TRBJ2-1; maybe TRBD2 (6 bases). The V gene lost 3 bases and the J gene lost 4 bases, with 10 bases spanning the gap. The CDR3 is 14 amino acids. The germline V gene has CDR1 LNHDA and CDR2 SQIVND (reference sequence). CDR3 loop: CASSMGGDYNEQFF. For the CDR3, the DNA is TGTGCCAGTAGTATGGGAGGAGATTACAATGAGCAGTTCTTC.

The chain uses TRBV27 and TRBJ1-6, with 8 bases fitting TRBD1. V trimming: 3 bases; J trimming: 4 bases; junction bases outside the gene matches: 5. The CDR3 has 16 residues. Germline V gene sequence: CDR1 MNHEY, CDR2 SMNVEV (reference sequence). CDR3 sequence: CASSFGTGNYNSPLHF. In nucleotides, the CDR3 is TGTGCCAGCAGTTTCGGGACAGGAAATTATAATTCACCCCTCCACTTT.

V and J are TRBV9 and TRBJ2-1; a possible D gene is TRBD2 (6 bases). The V end lost 4 bases, the J end lost 1 base, and 9 bases lay between the germline ends. The CDR3 is made up of 14 amino acids. Germline CDR1 reads SGDLS; CDR2 reads YYNGEE. CDR3 coding DNA: TGTGCCAGCAGCCTGGGGGGTTCCTACAATGAGCAGTTCTTC. This codes for CASSLGGSYNEQFF. Supplemented by reference TRBV9 and TRBJ2-1, the full variable domain reads DSGVTQTPKHLITATGQRVTLRCSPRSGDLSVYWYQQSLDQGLQFLIQYYNGEERAKGNILERFSAQQFPDLHSELNLSSLELGDSALYFCASSLGGSYNEQFFGPGTRLTVL.

The J gene is TRBJ2-3, the V gene TRBV2, with 7 bases aligning to TRBD2. The CDR3 loop spans 14 amino acids. CDR1 SNHLY and CDR2 FYNNEI come from the germline V gene. V lost 10 bases, J lost 2 bases, and 9 bases stayed unmatched. Here the CDR3 reads CATPAGSATDTQYF. CDR3 bases: TGTGCCACCCCAGCGGGATCGGCCACAGATACGCAGTATTTT.

This sequence joins TRBV28 and TRBJ1-6; TRBD1 is a possible D gene (6 bases). Germline V CDR1 and CDR2: MDHEN, SYDVKM. Trimming removed 5 bases at V and 10 bases at J, with 15 bases between. The CDR3 is made up of 14 amino acids. The CDR3 nucleotides are TGTGCCAGCAGTCTCTCAGGGGCTGGCTCACCCCTCCACTTT. Translation gives CASSLSGAGSPLHF.

CDR3 residues: CASSASEQGANYSPLHF. The DNA for the CDR3 is TGCGCCAGCAGCGCTTCCGAACAGGGGGCTAATTATTCACCCCTCCACTTT. The chain employs TRBV5-1 and TRBJ1-6; 9 nucleotides match TRBD1. Losses at the gene ends were 4 bases for V and 8 bases for J; bases not matched to a gene: 13. This CDR3 spans 17 amino acids. CDR1 and CDR2 (germline): SGHRS, YFSETQ.

This clone has a handful of counts. The chain couples TRBV21-1 to TRBJ2-1; TRBD1, the table's D call, lacks a check against the DNA. TRBV21-1 is a pseudogene segment. The CDR3 sequence is 14 residues long. The CDR3 spells CASSAGQGSHEQFF. The CDR3 DNA follows: TGTGCCAGCAGTGCGGGACAGGGGTCGCATGAGCAGTTCTTC.

This chain joins TRBV19 and TRBJ2-1; tentative D call: TRBD2 (5 bases). V was trimmed by 2 bases and J by 8 bases, leaving 19 bases between them. Per the germline V gene, CDR1 is LNHDA and CDR2 is SQIVND (reference sequence). The CDR3 extends over 16 amino acids. CDR3 sequence reads: CASSIYLYSEGHEQFF. CDR3 DNA: TGTGCCAGTAGTATATATCTGTACTCAGAGGGCCATGAGCAGTTCTTC.

The chain uses TRBV4-1 and TRBJ2-3, with D unclear. Per the germline V gene, CDR1 is MGHRA and CDR2 is YSYEKL. Trimming removed 0 bases from V and 0 bases from J, with 10 bases in between. The CDR3 has 16 amino acids. The CDR3 region has the DNA TGCGCCAGCAGCCAAGAGGCACACCCTAGCACAGATACGCAGTATTTT. This codes for CASSQEAHPSTDTQYF.

This clone has a handful of counts. V usage is TRBV11-2 and J usage is TRBJ2-1, with 9 bases aligning to TRBD2. Germline CDR1 reads SGHAT; CDR2 reads FQNNGV. This CDR3 has 16 residues. After removal of 3 bases from V and 8 bases from J, the junction contained 11 bases not matched to a gene. CDR3 DNA: TGTGCCAGCAGCTTCGACCCGGGGACTAGCTTTCATGAGCAGTTCTTC. It is translated as CASSFDPGTSFHEQFF.

This chain joins TRBV6-5 and TRBJ2-3, with a tentative D call TRBD2 (6 bases). Trimming shortened V by 5 bases and J by 4 bases, and 13 bases separated the two germline ends. Germline V gene sequence: CDR1 MNHEY, CDR2 SVGAGI. The CDR3 has 14 amino acids. The CDR3 protein is CASSTNWGADTQYF. CDR3 sequence (DNA): TGTGCCAGCAGTACCAACTGGGGGGCAGATACGCAGTATTTT.

The genes are TRBV6-5 and TRBJ1-4, with 7 bases aligning to TRBD1. The CDR3 is 15 amino acids. The germline gives CDR1 MNHEY, CDR2 SVGAGI. V lost 6 bases and J lost 7; bases outside the gene matches: 11. The CDR3 nucleotides read TGTGCCAGCAGCCAAGTGACAGGGAATCTTGAAAAACTGTTTTTT. Translated: CASSQVTGNLEKLFF.

The chain employs TRBV19 and TRBJ1-5; no clear D. Germline values: CDR1 LNHDA, CDR2 SQIVND (reference sequence). V lost 3 bases and J lost 6, with 9 bases in between. This CDR3 region has 13 residues. The CDR3: CASSIKAGQPQHF. The CDR3 DNA follows: TGTGCCAGTAGTATCAAGGCGGGTCAGCCCCAGCATTTT.

The chain's CDR3 is CASSPQGAGYNSPLHF. CDR3 sequence (DNA): TGTGCCAGCAGCCCCCAGGGGGCTGGTTATAATTCACCCCTCCACTTT. The chain joins TRBV7-6 to TRBJ1-6, with 8 bases matching TRBD1. The CDR3 spans 16 residues. Per germline, CDR1 SGHVS and CDR2 FNYEAQ. V lost 5 bases, J lost 4 bases, and 7 bases stayed unmatched.

The rearrangement uses TRBV5-1 and TRBJ2-7; D is perhaps TRBD1 (6 bases). Trimming shortened V by 4 bases and J by 3 bases, and 23 bases separated the two germline ends. This CDR3 spans 17 amino acids. Germline V gives CDR1 SGHRS, CDR2 YFSETQ. The CDR3 DNA sequence: TGCGCCAGCAGCCGTTCGCGGACCGGGACACCATTCTACGAGCAGTACTTC. This encodes CASSRSRTGTPFYEQYF.

V is TRBV5-1 and J is TRBJ1-1; D gene uncertain. This CDR3 is 14 amino acids long. V gave up 4 bases and J gave up 11 bases, with 21 bases separating them. Germline V gene data show CDR1 as SGHRS and CDR2 as YFSETQ. Here the CDR3 reads CASSQNPVGLVAFF. The DNA for the CDR3 is TGCGCCAGCAGCCAGAACCCGGTAGGCCTAGTTGCTTTCTTT. The variable domain in full, with the rest retrieved from reference TRBV5-1 and TRBJ1-1, is KAGVTQTPRYLIKTRGQQVTLSCSPISGHRSVSWYQQTPGQGLQFLFEYFSETQRNKGNFPGRFSGRQFSNSRSEMNVSTLELGDSALYLCASSQNPVGLVAFFGQGTRLTVV.

CDR3 sequence reads: CASSRSGHAPLHF. The CDR3 DNA is TGTGCCAGCAGTCGCTCGGGACATGCACCCCTCCACTTT. The V and J genes are TRBV6-5 and TRBJ1-6; tentatively, D is TRBD1 (6 bases). The CDR3 length is 13 residues. With 5 bases removed from V and 11 bases from J, the gap between germline ends came to 13 bases. CDR1 is MNHEY, CDR2 SVGAGI, per germline.

The V call is TRBV5-1, the J call TRBJ2-1; 9 nucleotides line up with TRBD2. V dropped 5 bases and J dropped 5; count of bases not matched to a gene: 8. This CDR3 is built from 15 residues. In germline, CDR1 is SGHRS, CDR2 YFSETQ. The CDR3 coding sequence is TGCGCCAGCAGACAGGCGGGAGGGCCGAACAATGAGCAGTTCTTC. Its protein product is CASRQAGGPNNEQFF.